This is a list of T cell receptor beta chains from one sample in a study of response to subunit inactivated influenza vaccine. TCRdb reprocessed the RT-PCR reads with MiXCR, giving one entry per CDR3 protein. The top ten clones hold around 10% of a sample with 630,000 or so distinct CDR3 sequences, more than 15% of them seen once. The sequencing used PBMCs from blood, collected 11 to 12 days after vaccination. The receptors here all came from a man aged 50-59 years who received an inactivated influenza vaccine. The CDR3 runs from the conserved cysteine through the conserved F or W. The D gene is left open where the match is weak. Some rows mark clone size as missing; the rest say once, few, many or name a class of expanded clone.

d_call: -
v_call: TRBV12-3/TRBV12-4
j_call: TRBJ2-2
clone_size: many
cdr3_aa: CASRPRTAGELFF
cdr3_nt: TGTGCCAGCAGGCCCCGGACAGCCGGGGAGCTGTTTTTT

d_call: -
v_call: TRBV3-1
j_call: TRBJ2-7
clone_size: many
cdr3_aa: CASSQGASYEQYF
cdr3_nt: TGTGCCAGCAGCCAAGGAGCCTCCTACGAGCAGTACTTC

d_call: -
v_call: TRBV12-3/TRBV12-4
j_call: TRBJ2-1
clone_size: few
cdr3_aa: CASSFRQYNEQFF
cdr3_nt: TGTGCCAGCAGTTTTAGGCAGTACAATGAGCAGTTCTTC

d_call: -
v_call: TRBV20-1
j_call: TRBJ2-1
clone_size: -
cdr3_aa: CSAPWGSEHSSYNEQFF
cdr3_nt: TGCAGTGCCCCCTGGGGGTCCGAGCACAGCTCCTACAATGAGCAGTTCTTC

d_call: -
v_call: TRBV27
j_call: TRBJ1-1
clone_size: few
cdr3_aa: CASRAQGGNTEAFF
cdr3_nt: TGTGCCAGCAGGGCGCAGGGCGGGAACACTGAAGCTTTCTTT

d_call: -
v_call: TRBV28
j_call: TRBJ2-5
clone_size: -
cdr3_aa: CASSFADEEAQYF
cdr3_nt: TGTGCCAGCAGTTTTGCCGACGAAGAGGCCCAGTACTTC

d_call: -
v_call: TRBV28
j_call: TRBJ2-1
clone_size: -
cdr3_aa: CASSGEGRVNEQFF
cdr3_nt: TGTGCCAGCTCAGGGGAGGGCCGCGTCAATGAGCAGTTCTTC

d_call: -
v_call: TRBV14
j_call: TRBJ2-7
clone_size: few
cdr3_aa: CASSQVGQNSYEQYF
cdr3_nt: TGTGCCAGCAGCCAAGTAGGGCAGAATTCCTACGAGCAGTACTTC

d_call: TRBD2
v_call: TRBV7-2
j_call: TRBJ2-3
clone_size: few
cdr3_aa: CASSETSGLGTDTQYF
cdr3_nt: TGTGCCAGCAGCGAAACTAGCGGCCTCGGCACAGATACGCAGTATTTT

d_call: -
v_call: TRBV6-6
j_call: TRBJ2-1
clone_size: -
cdr3_aa: CASSEPEQFF
cdr3_nt: TGTGCCAGCTCCGAACCTGAGCAGTTCTTC

d_call: -
v_call: TRBV5-1
j_call: TRBJ1-2
clone_size: many
cdr3_aa: CASSVSGDLYHGYTF
cdr3_nt: TGCGCCAGCAGCGTGTCAGGGGACCTCTACCATGGCTACACCTTC

d_call: -
v_call: TRBV28
j_call: TRBJ2-1
clone_size: few
cdr3_aa: CASGGKPGRTFF
cdr3_nt: TGTGCCAGCGGGGGAAAGCCGGGACGGACGTTCTTC

d_call: -
v_call: TRBV28
j_call: TRBJ1-1
clone_size: -
cdr3_aa: CASSLGSGDTEAFF
cdr3_nt: TGTGCCAGCAGTTTAGGGTCGGGGGACACTGAAGCTTTCTTT

d_call: TRBD1
v_call: TRBV6-2/TRBV6-3
j_call: TRBJ2-2
clone_size: -
cdr3_aa: CASRRQGPTAGELFF
cdr3_nt: TGTGCCAGCAGAAGACAGGGGCCTACCGCCGGGGAGCTGTTTTTT

d_call: TRBD1
v_call: TRBV12-3/TRBV12-4
j_call: TRBJ2-7
clone_size: many
cdr3_aa: CASSPGQGAREQYF
cdr3_nt: TGTGCCAGCAGCCCTGGACAGGGGGCTCGTGAGCAGTACTTC

d_call: TRBD2
v_call: TRBV28
j_call: TRBJ2-3
clone_size: -
cdr3_aa: CASHTLAGAGTDTQYF
cdr3_nt: TGTGCCAGCCACACCCTAGCGGGAGCGGGCACAGATACGCAGTATTTT

d_call: TRBD2
v_call: TRBV9
j_call: TRBJ2-7
clone_size: few
cdr3_aa: CASSEGLAGVNYEQYF
cdr3_nt: TGTGCCAGCAGCGAGGGATTAGCGGGAGTGAACTACGAGCAGTACTTC

d_call: -
v_call: TRBV4-3
j_call: TRBJ2-3
clone_size: many
cdr3_aa: CASSQADTQYF
cdr3_nt: TGCGCCAGCAGCCAAGCAGATACGCAGTATTTT